A selection of T cell receptor beta chains follows, all from one sample in a study of CXCR3-negative and CXCR3-positive naive CD8 T cells. For each CDR3 protein, TCRdb gives one entry from its re-call of the 5' RACE reads, without DNA. This table holds under 75,000 distinct CDR3 sequences. The sequencing sample was made of naive CXCR3+ CD8+ T cells from blood. The receptors stem from a human donor in good health. Some clones in this sample may be carry-over from other donors' samples. CDR3s include the opening cysteine and the closing phenylalanine or tryptophan.

TRBV7-9	TRBJ2-7	CASSSGLSYEQYF
TRBV21-1	TRBJ1-2	CASLLGMGQGDYGYTF
TRBV24-1	TRBJ2-2	CATSDRTGLTGELFF
TRBV4-3	TRBJ2-7	CASSPYGGPYEQYF
TRBV29-1	TRBJ2-3	CSVLWTVSTDTQYF
TRBV7-3	TRBJ2-7	CASSPPGSNEQYF
TRBV12-3/TRBV12-4	TRBJ2-3	CASSWSSASDTQYF
TRBV10-3	TRBJ2-1	CAIGSGGTYNEQFF
TRBV6-2/TRBV6-3	TRBJ2-7	CASVPTGRRGNEQYF
TRBV6-1	TRBJ1-1	CASSEIPTDTEAFF
TRBV7-2	TRBJ2-3	CASSFRYSTDTQYF
TRBV6-6	TRBJ2-1	CASSYESTFLEQFF
TRBV7-2	TRBJ1-5	CASSLSYVDGPNQPQHF
TRBV2	TRBJ2-7	CASTLSVASYEQYF
TRBV12-3/TRBV12-4	TRBJ2-7	CASSRYRDSHYEQYF
TRBV7-9	TRBJ2-1	CASSLSQGPPYNEQFF
TRBV29-1	TRBJ2-3	CSVEGQAGGAIDTQYF
TRBV2	TRBJ2-1	CASSATGGPYNEQFF
TRBV7-9	TRBJ2-3	CASSSPRSGGDRTDTQYF
TRBV13	TRBJ2-5	CASSRDRETQYF
TRBV7-9	TRBJ2-5	CASSLVSETQYF
TRBV29-1	TRBJ2-1	CSVSVGRNEQFF
TRBV7-3	TRBJ2-7	CASSFSGGSYEQYF
TRBV7-9	TRBJ2-7	CASSLDRPLGPSYEQYF
TRBV9	TRBJ2-1	CASSVRTGEEQFF
TRBV28	TRBJ2-2	CASSPRNRELFF
TRBV7-2	TRBJ2-7	CASSLVGRIEQYF
TRBV15	TRBJ2-5	CATSRKQGAQETQYF
TRBV7-9	TRBJ2-1	CASSLAPRGLSNEQFF
TRBV29-1	TRBJ2-7	CSVRDRDYEQYF
TRBV4-3	TRBJ1-2	CASSQLGLSYGYTF
TRBV5-1	TRBJ2-7	CASSLDPFGNSYEQYF
TRBV29-1	TRBJ2-1	CSVEELSYNEQFF
TRBV7-6	TRBJ1-3	CASRARQGSEADTIYF
TRBV6-5	TRBJ1-2	CASSSHRGSGYTF
TRBV29-1	TRBJ1-2	CSVEGEGVLGYTF
TRBV7-9	TRBJ2-3	CASSLTGWVSTDTQYF
TRBV11-2	TRBJ2-7	CASSFGTLYEQYF
TRBV7-9	TRBJ2-5	CASSSLGAGVFVETQYF
TRBV29-1	TRBJ2-3	CSVPAGQSTDTQYF
TRBV12-3/TRBV12-4	TRBJ2-1	CASSFPSDLEVPVQFF
TRBV27	TRBJ2-2	CASSPFGTGFLWELFF
TRBV10-2	TRBJ2-1	CASTNGGVNNEQFF
TRBV12-3/TRBV12-4	TRBJ2-7	CASIDSGLPYEQYF
TRBV7-7	TRBJ2-5	CASSLGVLRQETQYF
TRBV4-3	TRBJ1-6	CASSQGTGADLNSPLHF
TRBV7-9	TRBJ2-7	CASSLTGTRTYEQYF
TRBV28	TRBJ2-5	CASSLWAGQETQYF
TRBV30	TRBJ2-7	CAWSFTPRTGTYEQYF
TRBV12-3/TRBV12-4	TRBJ2-7	CASSQPGGGPYEQYF
TRBV29-1	TRBJ1-1	CSVRGTEYTEAFF
TRBV7-3	TRBJ2-5	CASSFGGGPQETQYF
TRBV6-5	TRBJ1-3	CASSYSEGIRNTIYF
TRBV20-1	TRBJ2-1	CSANTVVFGTTSYNEQFF
TRBV28	TRBJ2-2	CASSVLTGIGPHTGELFF
TRBV3-1	TRBJ2-7	CASSRRQTTTYEQYF
TRBV7-2	TRBJ2-1	CASSLMRLEQFF